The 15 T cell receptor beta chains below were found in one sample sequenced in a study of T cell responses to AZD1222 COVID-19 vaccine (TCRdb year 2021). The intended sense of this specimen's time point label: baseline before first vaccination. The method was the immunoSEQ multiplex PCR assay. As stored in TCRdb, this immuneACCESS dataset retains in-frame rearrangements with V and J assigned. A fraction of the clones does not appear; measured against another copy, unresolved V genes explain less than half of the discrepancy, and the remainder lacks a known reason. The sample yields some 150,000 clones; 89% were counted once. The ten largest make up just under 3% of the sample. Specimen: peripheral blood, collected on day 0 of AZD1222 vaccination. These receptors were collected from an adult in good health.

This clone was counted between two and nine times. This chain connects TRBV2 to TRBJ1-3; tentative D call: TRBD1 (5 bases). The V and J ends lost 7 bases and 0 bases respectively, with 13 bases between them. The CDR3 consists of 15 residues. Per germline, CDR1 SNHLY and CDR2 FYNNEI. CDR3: CASTRQGISGNTIYF. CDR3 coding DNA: TGTGCCAGCACTCGCCAGGGAATCTCTGGAAACACCATATATTTT.

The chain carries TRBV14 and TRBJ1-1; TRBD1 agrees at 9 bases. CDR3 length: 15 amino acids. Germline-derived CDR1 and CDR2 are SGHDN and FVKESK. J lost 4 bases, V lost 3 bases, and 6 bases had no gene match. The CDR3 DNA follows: TGTGCCAGCAGCCAGGCCGGGACAGGGACCACTGAAGCTTTCTTT. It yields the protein CASSQAGTGTTEAFF.

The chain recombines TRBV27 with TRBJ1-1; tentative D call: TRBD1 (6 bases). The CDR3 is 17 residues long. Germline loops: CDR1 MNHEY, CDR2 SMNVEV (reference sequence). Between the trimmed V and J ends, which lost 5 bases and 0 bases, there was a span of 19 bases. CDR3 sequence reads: CASSPKWTARLNTEAFF. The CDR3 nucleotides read TGTGCCAGCAGTCCCAAGTGGACAGCCAGATTGAACACTGAAGCTTTCTTT.

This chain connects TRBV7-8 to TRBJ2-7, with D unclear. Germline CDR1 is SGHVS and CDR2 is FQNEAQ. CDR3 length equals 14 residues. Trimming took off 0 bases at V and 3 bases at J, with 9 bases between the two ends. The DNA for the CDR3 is TGTGCCAGCAGCTTAGCGCAGAGCTACTACGAGCAGTACTTC. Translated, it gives CASSLAQSYYEQYF.

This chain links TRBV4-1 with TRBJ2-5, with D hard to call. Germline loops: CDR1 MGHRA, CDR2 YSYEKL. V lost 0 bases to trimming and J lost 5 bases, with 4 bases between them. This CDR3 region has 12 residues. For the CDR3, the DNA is TGCGCCAGCAGCCAAGAGGCTGAGACCCAGTACTTC. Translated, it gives CASSQEAETQYF.

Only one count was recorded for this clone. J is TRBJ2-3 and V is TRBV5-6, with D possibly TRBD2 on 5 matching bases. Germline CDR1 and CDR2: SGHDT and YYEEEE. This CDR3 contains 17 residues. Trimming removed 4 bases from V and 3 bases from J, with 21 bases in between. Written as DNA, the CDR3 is TGTGCCAGCAGCACCCCCCTCCGAGCGGAGCTTACAGATACGCAGTATTTT. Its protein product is CASSTPLRAELTDTQYF.

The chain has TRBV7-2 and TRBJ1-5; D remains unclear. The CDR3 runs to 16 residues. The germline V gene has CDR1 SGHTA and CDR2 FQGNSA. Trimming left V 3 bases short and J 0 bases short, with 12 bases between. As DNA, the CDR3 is TGTGCCAGCAGCTTTGCCTGGGCGGATAGCAATCAGCCCCAGCATTTT. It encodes CASSFAWADSNQPQHF. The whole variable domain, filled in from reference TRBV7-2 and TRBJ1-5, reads GAGVSQSPSNKVTEKGKDVELRCDPISGHTALYWYRQSLGQGLEFLIYFQGNSAPDKSGLPSDRFSAERTGGSVSTLTIQRTQQEDSAVYLCASSFAWADSNQPQHFGDGTRLSIL.

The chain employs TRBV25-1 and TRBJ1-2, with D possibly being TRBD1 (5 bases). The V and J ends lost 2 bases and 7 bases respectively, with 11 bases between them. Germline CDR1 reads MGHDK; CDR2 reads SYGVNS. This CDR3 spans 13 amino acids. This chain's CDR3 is CASSEMNQGGYTF. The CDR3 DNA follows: TGTGCCAGCAGTGAAATGAACCAGGGTGGCTACACCTTC.

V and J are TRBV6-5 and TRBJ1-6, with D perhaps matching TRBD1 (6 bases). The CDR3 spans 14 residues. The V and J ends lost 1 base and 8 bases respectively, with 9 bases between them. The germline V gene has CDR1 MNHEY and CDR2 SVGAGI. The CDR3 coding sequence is TGTGCCAGCAGTTACTTCAGGGGCGATTCACCCCTCCACTTT. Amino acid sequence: CASSYFRGDSPLHF.

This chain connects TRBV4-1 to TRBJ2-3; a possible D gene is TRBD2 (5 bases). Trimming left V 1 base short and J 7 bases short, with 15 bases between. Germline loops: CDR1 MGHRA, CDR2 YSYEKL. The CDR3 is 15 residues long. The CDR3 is CASSQGISASNTQYF. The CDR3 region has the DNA TGCGCCAGCAGCCAAGGGATCTCGGCTAGCAATACGCAGTATTTT.

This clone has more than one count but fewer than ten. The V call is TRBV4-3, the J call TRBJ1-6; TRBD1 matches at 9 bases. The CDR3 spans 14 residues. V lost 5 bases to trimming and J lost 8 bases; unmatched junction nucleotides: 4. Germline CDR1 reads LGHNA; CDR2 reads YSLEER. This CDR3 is CASSSRTGDSPLHF. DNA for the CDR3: TGCGCCAGCAGCTCTCGGACAGGGGATTCACCCCTCCACTTT.

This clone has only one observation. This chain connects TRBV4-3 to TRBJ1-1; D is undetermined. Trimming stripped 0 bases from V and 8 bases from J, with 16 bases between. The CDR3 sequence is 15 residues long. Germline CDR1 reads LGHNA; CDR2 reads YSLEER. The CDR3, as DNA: TGCGCCAGCAGCCAAGATTACTTAAGGGCAGAAGAAGCTTTCTTT. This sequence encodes CASSQDYLRAEEAFF.

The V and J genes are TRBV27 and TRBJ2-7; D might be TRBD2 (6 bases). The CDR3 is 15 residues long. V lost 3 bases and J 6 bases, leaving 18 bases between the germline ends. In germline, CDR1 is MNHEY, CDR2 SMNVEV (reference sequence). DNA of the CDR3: TGTGCCAGCAGTTTGCGGCGGGACGGAGGAGGCGAGCAGTACTTC. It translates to CASSLRRDGGGEQYF.

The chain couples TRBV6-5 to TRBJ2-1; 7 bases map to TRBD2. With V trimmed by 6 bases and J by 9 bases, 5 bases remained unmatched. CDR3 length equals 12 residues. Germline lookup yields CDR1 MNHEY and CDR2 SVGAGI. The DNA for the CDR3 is TGTGCCAGCAGCGGGAGGTGGAGTGAGCAGTTCTTC. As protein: CASSGRWSEQFF.

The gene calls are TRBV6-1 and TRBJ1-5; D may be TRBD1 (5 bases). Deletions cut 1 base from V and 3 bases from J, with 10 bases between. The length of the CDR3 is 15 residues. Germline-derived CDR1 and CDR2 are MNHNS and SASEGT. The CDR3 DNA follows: TGTGCCAGCAGTGAAGAGGGACGGATCAATCAGCCCCAGCATTTT. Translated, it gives CASSEEGRINQPQHF.